The TCR beta chain described here comes from a study of PD-L1 blockade in urothelial cancer. The overall study: Prior regimens of chemotherapy numbered 0 to 3 per patient.

The assay was immunoSEQ multiplex PCR, and TCRdb's table has in-frame clones only and misses some. The sample contains under 150,000 clones, about 89% of which appear only once. This sample's time point: peripheral blood 6 weeks after treatment start. The source material was PBMCs, sampled around atezolizumab (anti-PD-L1) treatment. This sequence was found in a man in his fifties or sixties with urothelial cancer.

The CDR3 is CASSIVQGGDEQYF. Written as DNA, the CDR3 is TGTGCCAGTAGTATCGTACAGGGTGGGGACGAGCAGTACTTC. The V gene is TRBV19, the J gene TRBJ2-7, with D possibly being TRBD1 (6 bases). This CDR3 region has 14 residues. Germline V gene lookup returns CDR1 LNHDA and CDR2 SQIVND (reference sequence). V was trimmed by 3 bases and J by 5 bases, leaving 14 bases between them. Based on the CDR3 plus reference TRBV19 and TRBJ2-7, the full variable domain is DGGITQSPKYLFRKEGQNVTLSCEQNLNHDAMYWYRQDPGQGLRLIYYSQIVNDFQKGDIAEGYSVSREKKESFPLTVTSAQKNPTAFYLCASSIVQGGDEQYFGPGTRLTVT.